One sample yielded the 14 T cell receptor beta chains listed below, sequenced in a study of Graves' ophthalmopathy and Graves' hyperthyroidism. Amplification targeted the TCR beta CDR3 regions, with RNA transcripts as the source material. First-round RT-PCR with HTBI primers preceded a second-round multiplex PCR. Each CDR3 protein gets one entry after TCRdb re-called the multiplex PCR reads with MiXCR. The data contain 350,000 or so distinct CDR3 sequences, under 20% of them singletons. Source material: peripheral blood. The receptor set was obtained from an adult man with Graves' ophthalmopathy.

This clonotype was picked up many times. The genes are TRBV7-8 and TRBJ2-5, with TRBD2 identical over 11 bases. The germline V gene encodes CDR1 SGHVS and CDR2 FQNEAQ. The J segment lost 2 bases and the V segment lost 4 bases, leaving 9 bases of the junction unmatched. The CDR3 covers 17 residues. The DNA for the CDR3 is TGTGCCAGCAGCTACTACCAGGGACTAGCGGTTCAAGAGACCCAGTACTTC. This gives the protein CASSYYQGLAVQETQYF.

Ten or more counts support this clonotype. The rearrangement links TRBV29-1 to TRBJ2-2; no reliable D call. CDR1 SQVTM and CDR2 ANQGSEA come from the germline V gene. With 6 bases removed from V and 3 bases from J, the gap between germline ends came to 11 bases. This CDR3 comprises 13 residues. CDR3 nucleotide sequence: TGCAGCGTGCTCGGACGTCACACCGGGGAGCTGTTTTTT. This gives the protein CSVLGRHTGELFF.

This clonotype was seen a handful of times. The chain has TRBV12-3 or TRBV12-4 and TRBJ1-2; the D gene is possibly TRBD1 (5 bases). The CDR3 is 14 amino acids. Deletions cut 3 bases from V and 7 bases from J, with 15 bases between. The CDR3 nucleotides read TGTGCCAGCAGTTTGTTAGGGGAGGTTTCTGGCTACACCTTC. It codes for CASSLLGEVSGYTF.

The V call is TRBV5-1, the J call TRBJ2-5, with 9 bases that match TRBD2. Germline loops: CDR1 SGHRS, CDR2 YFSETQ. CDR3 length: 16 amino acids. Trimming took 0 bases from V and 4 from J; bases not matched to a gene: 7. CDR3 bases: TGCGCCAGCAGCTTGGGGGCTAGCGGGACTGGAGAGACCCAGTACTTC. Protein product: CASSLGASGTGETQYF.

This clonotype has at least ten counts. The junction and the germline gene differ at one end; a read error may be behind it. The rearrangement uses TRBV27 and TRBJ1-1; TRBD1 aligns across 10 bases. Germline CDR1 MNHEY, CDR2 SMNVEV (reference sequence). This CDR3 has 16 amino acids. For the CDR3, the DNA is TGTGCCAGCATTAAAGACAGGGGGCTAGGTTTCACTGAAGCTCTCTTT. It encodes CASIKDRGLGFTEALF.

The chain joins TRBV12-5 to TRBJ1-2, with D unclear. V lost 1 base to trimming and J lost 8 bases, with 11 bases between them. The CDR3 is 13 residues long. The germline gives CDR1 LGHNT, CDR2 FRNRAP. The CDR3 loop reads CASGLDILGGYTF. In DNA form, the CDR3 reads TGTGCTAGTGGTTTGGACATTCTAGGAGGCTACACCTTC.

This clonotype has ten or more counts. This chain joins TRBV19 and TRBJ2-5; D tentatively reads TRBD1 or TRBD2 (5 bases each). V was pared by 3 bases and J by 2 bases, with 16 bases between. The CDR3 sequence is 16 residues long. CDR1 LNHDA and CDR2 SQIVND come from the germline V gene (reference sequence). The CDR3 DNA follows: TGTGCCAGTAGTATCGGGCCCAACGGGGCACAAGAGACCCAGTACTTC. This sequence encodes CASSIGPNGAQETQYF.

CDR3 DNA: TGTGCCAGTGGACTAGCGGGAGATAATGAGCAGTTCTTC. Amino acid sequence: CASGLAGDNEQFF. The chain employs TRBV6-1 and TRBJ2-1; 13 nucleotides align to TRBD2. V dropped 9 bases and J dropped 7; count of bases not matched to a gene: 3. Germline V gene data show CDR1 as MNHNS and CDR2 as SASEGT. CDR3 length equals 13 residues.

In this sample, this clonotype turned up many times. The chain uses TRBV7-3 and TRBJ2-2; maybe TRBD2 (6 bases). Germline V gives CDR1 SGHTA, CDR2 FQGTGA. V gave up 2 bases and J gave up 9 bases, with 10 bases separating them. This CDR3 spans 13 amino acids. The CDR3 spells CASSLGGTRELFF. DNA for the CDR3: TGTGCCAGCAGCTTAGGAGGGACGCGGGAGCTGTTTTTT.

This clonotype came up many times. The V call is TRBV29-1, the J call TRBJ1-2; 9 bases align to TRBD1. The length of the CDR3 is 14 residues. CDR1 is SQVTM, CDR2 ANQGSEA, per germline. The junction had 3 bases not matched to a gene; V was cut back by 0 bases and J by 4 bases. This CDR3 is CSVEERQGVYGYTF. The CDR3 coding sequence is TGCAGCGTTGAAGAGAGACAGGGGGTCTATGGCTACACCTTC.

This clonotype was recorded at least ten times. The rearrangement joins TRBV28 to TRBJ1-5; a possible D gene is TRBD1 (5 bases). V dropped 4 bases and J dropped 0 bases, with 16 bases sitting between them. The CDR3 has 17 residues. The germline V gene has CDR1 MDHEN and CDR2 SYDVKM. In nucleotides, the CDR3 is TGTGCCAGCAGTTCCCGAAGCCAGGGTCCTAGCAATCAGCCCCAGCATTTT. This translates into CASSSRSQGPSNQPQHF.

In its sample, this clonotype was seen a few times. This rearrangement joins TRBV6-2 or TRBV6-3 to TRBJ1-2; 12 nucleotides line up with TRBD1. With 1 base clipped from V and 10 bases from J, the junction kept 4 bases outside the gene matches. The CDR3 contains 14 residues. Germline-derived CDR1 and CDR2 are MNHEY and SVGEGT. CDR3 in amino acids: CASSYFGTGGNYTF. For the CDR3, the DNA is TGTGCCAGCAGTTACTTCGGGACAGGGGGCAACTACACCTTC.

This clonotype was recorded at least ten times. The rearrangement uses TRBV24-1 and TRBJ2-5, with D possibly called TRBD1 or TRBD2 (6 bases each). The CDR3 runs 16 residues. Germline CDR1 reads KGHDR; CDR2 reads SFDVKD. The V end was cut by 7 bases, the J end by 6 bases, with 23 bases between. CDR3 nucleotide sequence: TGTGCCACCAGCGAACACTCGGGGGCAGGCCCCCAGACCCAGTACTTC. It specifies CATSEHSGAGPQTQYF.

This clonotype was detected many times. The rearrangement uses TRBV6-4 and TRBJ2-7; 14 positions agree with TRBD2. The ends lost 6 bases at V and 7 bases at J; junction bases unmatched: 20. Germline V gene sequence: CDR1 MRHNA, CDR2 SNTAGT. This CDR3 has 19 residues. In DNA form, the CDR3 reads TGTGCCAGCAGCCGGACAGTGGGTGGGACTAGCGGGGGCCGGGGGGAGCAGTACTTC. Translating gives CASSRTVGGTSGGRGEQYF.